The 22 T cell receptor beta chains given below trace back to one sample, sequenced in a study of T cell responses to AZD1222 COVID-19 vaccine. Profiling relied on immunoSEQ multiplex PCR, and the TCRdb table lists in-frame clones only, not all of them. The sample includes some 120,000 clones, about 89% seen only once; the top ten take 1.5% to 1.9%. The specimen was peripheral blood, collected on day 0 of AZD1222 vaccination. The receptor set was obtained from an adult in good health.

This chain connects TRBV7-9 to TRBJ1-5; D possibly corresponds to TRBD1 (6 bases). Looked up from germline, CDR1 is SEHNR and CDR2 is FQNEAQ (reference sequence). This CDR3 has 14 amino acids. V was shortened by 4 bases and J by 4 bases, with 11 bases between the two germline ends. The CDR3 loop is CASSSSDRNQPQHF. DNA for the CDR3: TGTGCCAGCAGCTCCTCCGACAGGAATCAGCCCCAGCATTTT.

The V gene is TRBV18, the J gene TRBJ2-3; the match to TRBD2 covers 12 bases. Germline loops: CDR1 KGHSH, CDR2 LQKENI. After removal of 0 bases from V and 7 bases from J, the junction contained 2 bases not matched to a gene. The CDR3 runs 15 residues. In DNA, the CDR3 is TGTGCCAGCTCACCACCGACTAGCGGGAGTAATACGCAGTATTTT. This gives the protein CASSPPTSGSNTQYF.

The chain links TRBV28 to TRBJ1-2; 10 bases align to TRBD1. Germline V gene data show CDR1 as MDHEN and CDR2 as SYDVKM. CDR3 size: 17 residues. V lost 7 bases, J lost 4 bases, and 15 bases stayed unmatched. The CDR3 loop reads CASTPHAPGTGAYGYTF. For the CDR3, the DNA is TGTGCCAGCACCCCCCATGCTCCCGGGACAGGGGCCTATGGCTACACCTTC.

This chain uses TRBV6-2 or TRBV6-3 with TRBJ2-3; maybe TRBD1 (5 bases). Germline V lookup: CDR1 MNHEY, CDR2 SVGEGT. With 0 bases removed from V and 3 bases from J, the gap between germline ends came to 10 bases. There are 15 residues in the CDR3. The chain's CDR3 is CASSYSRAQTDTQYF. The CDR3 DNA reads TGTGCCAGCAGTTACTCCAGGGCTCAGACAGATACGCAGTATTTT.

CDR3 DNA: TGTGCCAGCAGTGCCTTAGCGGGACGAAATGAGCAGTTCTTC. Translation gives CASSALAGRNEQFF. The chain couples TRBV27 to TRBJ2-1; the match to TRBD2 covers 8 bases. J was trimmed by 7 bases and V by 5 bases; bases with no gene match: 7. Germline CDR1 and CDR2: MNHEY and SMNVEV (reference sequence). This CDR3 has 14 amino acids.

V is TRBV7-2 and J is TRBJ1-2, with no clear D. The V end lost 4 bases, the J end lost 1 base, and 19 bases lay between the germline ends. Germline loops: CDR1 SGHTA, CDR2 FQGNSA. The CDR3 is made up of 17 amino acids. CDR3 residues: CASSSRTTASHNYGYTF. For the CDR3, the DNA is TGTGCCAGCAGCTCAAGGACGACCGCCTCGCATAACTATGGCTACACCTTC.

The V gene is TRBV11-2, the J gene TRBJ2-3, with D uncertain. Germline CDR1 SGHAT, CDR2 FQNNGV. The CDR3 extends over 15 amino acids. Trimming removed 1 base from V and 3 bases from J, with 11 bases in between. The CDR3, as DNA: TGTGCCAGCAGCTTAGGCGCGCCTCGGACAGATACGCAGTATTTT. Amino acid sequence: CASSLGAPRTDTQYF.

This clone appeared a few times. V usage is TRBV4-3 and J usage is TRBJ2-1; 8 bases line up with TRBD2. The CDR3 has 17 residues. CDR1 and CDR2 (germline): LGHNA, YSLEER. V trimming: 1 base; J trimming: 6 bases; junction bases outside the gene matches: 11. The CDR3 region has the DNA TGCGCCAGCAGCCAAGCCCATATCTCGGGAGGGCCCAATGAGCAGTTCTTC. Protein product: CASSQAHISGGPNEQFF.

CDR3 residues: CASSLVGQETQYF. The CDR3 coding sequence is TGTGCCAGCAGCTTAGTGGGACAAGAGACCCAGTACTTC. This chain joins TRBV7-8 and TRBJ2-5; D not certain. In germline, CDR1 is SGHVS, CDR2 FQNEAQ. There are 13 residues in the CDR3. V was clipped by 1 base and J by 2 bases, with 5 bases between them. The complete variable domain, with remaining parts taken from reference TRBV7-8 and TRBJ2-5, reads GAGVSQSPRYKVAKRGQDVALRCDPISGHVSLFWYQQALGQGPEFLTYFQNEAQLDKSGLPSDRFFAERPEGSVSTLKIQRTQQEDSAVYLCASSLVGQETQYFGPGTRLLVL.

The chain recombines TRBV28 with TRBJ2-7; D is undetermined. This CDR3 comprises 11 residues. Germline loops: CDR1 MDHEN, CDR2 SYDVKM. The germline V and J ends were trimmed by 7 bases and 5 bases, with 9 bases remaining between them. The CDR3 bases are TGTGCCAGCAACCCGGGTCACGAGCAGTACTTC. As protein: CASNPGHEQYF. The full variable domain, completed using reference TRBV28 and TRBJ2-7, is DVKVTQSSRYLVKRTGEKVFLECVQDMDHENMFWYRQDPGLGLRLIYFSYDVKMKEKGDIPEGYSVSREKKERFSLILESASTNQTSMYLCASNPGHEQYFGPGTRLTVT.

The chain carries TRBV4-1 and TRBJ2-7; D is uncertain. Trimming cost V 0 bases and J 8 bases, with 14 bases left between them. CDR1 MGHRA and CDR2 YSYEKL come from the germline V gene. The CDR3 is made up of 14 amino acids. The CDR3 DNA reads TGCGCCAGCAGCCAAGACACGTTGCAGGATAAGCAGTACTTC. This codes for CASSQDTLQDKQYF.

In its sample, this clone was seen once. The chain combines TRBV19 with TRBJ1-3; the D is unclear. Between the trimmed V and J ends, which lost 4 bases and 2 bases, there was a span of 9 bases. CDR1 and CDR2 from the germline V gene are LNHDA and SQIVND (reference sequence). The CDR3 spans 14 residues. This chain's CDR3 is CASSTPQTGNTIYF. CDR3 in DNA: TGTGCCAGTAGTACCCCGCAGACTGGAAACACCATATATTTT.

The CDR3 nucleotides read TGCGCCAGCAGCTTGGCGAACCAAGGGGCTGAGCAGTACTTC. This gives the protein CASSLANQGAEQYF. The chain joins TRBV5-1 to TRBJ2-7, with D perhaps TRBD1 (5 bases). Trimming took off 0 bases at V and 7 bases at J, with 14 bases between the two ends. Per germline, CDR1 SGHRS and CDR2 YFSETQ. This CDR3 contains 14 residues.

This clone appeared a few times. The chain employs TRBV28 and TRBJ1-2, with D possibly being TRBD1 (5 bases). The CDR3 loop spans 13 amino acids. Between the trimmed V and J ends, which lost 4 bases and 7 bases, there was a span of 13 bases. Germline-derived CDR1 and CDR2 are MDHEN and SYDVKM. The CDR3, as DNA: TGTGCCAGCAGTTATATACAGGCTAGTGGCTACACCTTC. It translates to CASSYIQASGYTF.

The CDR3, as DNA: TGCGCCAGCAGCCAAGAGGGTGCAGGGAACTCCTACGAGCAGTACTTC. Amino acids: CASSQEGAGNSYEQYF. The chain has TRBV4-1 and TRBJ2-7, with D possibly being TRBD1 (5 bases). Germline values: CDR1 MGHRA, CDR2 YSYEKL. The ends were cut back, 0 bases at V and 0 bases at J, with 12 bases in the middle. The CDR3 consists of 16 residues.

The rearrangement joins TRBV14 to TRBJ1-2; 7 positions agree with TRBD1. Looked up from germline, CDR1 is SGHDN and CDR2 is FVKESK. After removal of 0 bases from V and 7 bases from J, the junction contained 8 bases not matched to a gene. This CDR3 comprises 15 residues. CDR3 residues: CASSQDLTGSLGYTF. The CDR3 nucleotides are TGTGCCAGCAGCCAAGACCTGACAGGGAGTCTTGGCTACACCTTC.

Only one count was recorded for this clone. The V gene is TRBV21-1, the J gene TRBJ1-1; TRBD1 was called by the table and not checked on the DNA. TRBV21-1 is annotated as a pseudogene. The CDR3 totals 17 residues. CDR3 residues: CASSKVKPGQLNTEAFF. CDR3 nucleotide sequence: TGTGCCAGCAGCAAAGTTAAGCCGGGACAGTTGAACACTGAAGCTTTCTTT.

The rearrangement uses TRBV5-4 and TRBJ1-3; TRBD1 might be the D (5 bases). Between the trimmed V and J ends, which lost 3 bases and 1 base, there was a span of 8 bases. This CDR3 region has 14 residues. From germline, CDR1 is SGHNT and CDR2 YYREEE (reference sequence). CDR3 DNA sequence: TGTGCCAGCAGCTCCAGGGTATCTGGAAACACCATATATTTT. This sequence encodes CASSSRVSGNTIYF.

The rearrangement joins TRBV5-1 to TRBJ2-5, with TRBD1 identical over 11 bases. CDR3 length equals 16 residues. From germline, CDR1 is SGHRS and CDR2 YFSETQ. Germline trimming cut 4 bases from V and 5 bases from J; bases unmatched to any gene: 10. This CDR3 reads CASSLLGGQGVETQYF. CDR3 bases: TGCGCCAGCAGCCTATTGGGGGGACAGGGGGTCGAGACCCAGTACTTC.

The V gene is TRBV6-2 or TRBV6-3, the J gene TRBJ1-3; possible D gene TRBD1, 5 bases. The CDR3 loop spans 17 amino acids. Between the trimmed V and J ends, which lost 0 bases and 0 bases, there was a span of 12 bases. The germline V gene encodes CDR1 MNHEY and CDR2 SVGEGT. This CDR3 reads CASSYSTTALSGNTIYF. The CDR3 DNA sequence: TGTGCCAGCAGTTACTCCACGACAGCACTCTCTGGAAACACCATATATTTT.

The chain carries TRBV9 and TRBJ1-2; TRBD1 aligns across 9 bases. The CDR3 spans 16 residues. Germline V CDR1 and CDR2: SGDLS, YYNGEE. V gave up 4 bases and J gave up 4 bases; unmatched junction bases: 11. CDR3 protein: CASSTQTGQGSYGYTF. The CDR3 DNA follows: TGTGCCAGCAGCACCCAAACGGGACAGGGCTCCTATGGCTACACCTTC.

The genes are TRBV3-1 (or the pseudogene TRBV3-2) and TRBJ1-2, with D unclear. The CDR3 is made up of 14 amino acids. Trimming removed 1 base at V and 8 bases at J, with 14 bases between. Germline V lookup: CDR1 LGHDT, CDR2 YNNKEL (reference sequence). CDR3 nucleotide sequence: TGTGCCAGCAGCCAAGGGGGAGGGTTAGGAGGCTACACCTTC. Its protein is CASSQGGGLGGYTF.